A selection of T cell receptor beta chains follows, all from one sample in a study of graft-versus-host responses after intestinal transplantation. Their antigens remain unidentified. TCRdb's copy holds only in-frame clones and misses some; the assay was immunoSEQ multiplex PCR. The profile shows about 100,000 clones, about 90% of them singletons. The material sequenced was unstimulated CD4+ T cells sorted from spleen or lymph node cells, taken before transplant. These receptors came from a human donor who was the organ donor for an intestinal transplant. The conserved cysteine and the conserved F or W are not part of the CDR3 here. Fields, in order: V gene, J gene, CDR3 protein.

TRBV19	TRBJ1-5	ASSIGQWGIQPQH
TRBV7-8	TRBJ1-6	ASSVIVGGNSPLH
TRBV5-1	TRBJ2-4	ASSSGTPNIQY
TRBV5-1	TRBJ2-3	ASSLGTSDTQY
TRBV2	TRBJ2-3	ASSDVAGSTDTQY
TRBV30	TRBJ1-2	AWRGQGGIGNYGYT
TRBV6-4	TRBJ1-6	ASSDSGHNSPLH
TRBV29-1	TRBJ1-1	SAGRRRLNTEAF
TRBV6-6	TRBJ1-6	ASTKGSYNSPLH
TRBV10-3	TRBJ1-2	AISESRGVNYGYT
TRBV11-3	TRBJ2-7	ASSLESGLEQY
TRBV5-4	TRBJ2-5	ASSFPSRRETQY
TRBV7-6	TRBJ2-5	ASSLAWGVAQY
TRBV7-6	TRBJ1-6	ASSLGQVHSPLH
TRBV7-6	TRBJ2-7	ASSLEVAGGGYEQY
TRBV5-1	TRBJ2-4	ASSGGGKNIQY
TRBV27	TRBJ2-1	ASSLRVAGGYNEQF
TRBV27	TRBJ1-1	ASARGTEAF
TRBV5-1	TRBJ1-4	ASRTDPGLSEKLF
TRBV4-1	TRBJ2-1	ASSQAQAGRGPGREQF
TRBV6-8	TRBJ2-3	ASSYSTSGTDTQY
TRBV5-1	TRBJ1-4	ASSSTSTNEKLF
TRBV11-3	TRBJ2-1	ASSSGGLAGNEQF
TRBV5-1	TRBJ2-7	ASRAEGFNYEQY
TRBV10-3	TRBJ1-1	AISDAEPLNTEAF
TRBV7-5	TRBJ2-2	APTHFGELF
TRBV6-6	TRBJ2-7	ASNMDTSGGHQY
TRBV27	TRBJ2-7	ASSLNPRGATEGREQY
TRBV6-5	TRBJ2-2	ASSSTDRGHTGELF
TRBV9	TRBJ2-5	ASSVNQGGGQETQY
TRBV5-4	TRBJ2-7	ASSFQGRGNLYEQY
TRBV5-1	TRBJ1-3	ASSPQGTGNTIY
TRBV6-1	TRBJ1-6	ASSDRAGTRWHSPLH
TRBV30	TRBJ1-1	AWTRQGEGRAF
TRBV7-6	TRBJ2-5	ASSFQEGAETQY
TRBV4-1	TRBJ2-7	ASSQSLVVSYEQY
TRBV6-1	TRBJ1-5	ASTETNLEPQH
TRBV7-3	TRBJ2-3	ASSLGPGRGFPGTDTQY
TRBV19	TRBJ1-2	ASSIPGFPGGYT
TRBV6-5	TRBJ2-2	ASSEFRELF
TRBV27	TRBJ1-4	ASSLSTGGYEKLF
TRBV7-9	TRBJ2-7	ASSLERQGYSYEQY
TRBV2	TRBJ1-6	ASSPQGKSPLH
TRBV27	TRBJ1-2	ASSLSSGMSGYT
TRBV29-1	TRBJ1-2	SVGREGYT
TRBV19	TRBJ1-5	ATKGASQPQH
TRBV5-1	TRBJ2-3	ASSGPAGGIGDTQY
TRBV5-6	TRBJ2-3	ASSLDFGAASTDTQY
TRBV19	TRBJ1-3	ASATGAGNTIY
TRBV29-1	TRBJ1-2	SVVSWATGGFFYGYT
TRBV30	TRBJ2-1	AWRQLTGGYNEQF
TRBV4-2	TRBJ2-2	ASSLEAASNTGELF
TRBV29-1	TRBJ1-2	SVLIQGRRDGYT
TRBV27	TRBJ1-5	ASSTYSNQPQH
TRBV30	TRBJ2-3	AWSLPVNRVTQY
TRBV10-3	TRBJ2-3	AISNRGSGDTQY
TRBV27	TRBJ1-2	ASTRSGARANYGYT